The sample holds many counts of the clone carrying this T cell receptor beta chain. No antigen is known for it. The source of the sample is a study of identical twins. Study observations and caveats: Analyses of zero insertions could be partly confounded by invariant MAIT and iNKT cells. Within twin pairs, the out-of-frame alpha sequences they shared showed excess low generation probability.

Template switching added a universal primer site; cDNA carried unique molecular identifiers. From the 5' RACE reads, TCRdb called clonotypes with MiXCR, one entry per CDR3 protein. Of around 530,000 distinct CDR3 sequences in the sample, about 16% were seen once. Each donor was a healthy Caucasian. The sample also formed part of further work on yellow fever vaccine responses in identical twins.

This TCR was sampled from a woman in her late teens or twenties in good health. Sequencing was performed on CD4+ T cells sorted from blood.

CDR3 sequence reads: CASSTRQVQELFF. The CDR3 nucleotides read TGTGCCAGCAGCACCAGACAGGTCCAGGAGCTGTTTTTT. This chain links TRBV7-8 with TRBJ2-2; maybe TRBD1 (6 bases). V gave up 5 bases and J gave up 10 bases, with 14 bases separating them. The CDR3 has 13 amino acids. The germline V gene has CDR1 SGHVS and CDR2 FQNEAQ.